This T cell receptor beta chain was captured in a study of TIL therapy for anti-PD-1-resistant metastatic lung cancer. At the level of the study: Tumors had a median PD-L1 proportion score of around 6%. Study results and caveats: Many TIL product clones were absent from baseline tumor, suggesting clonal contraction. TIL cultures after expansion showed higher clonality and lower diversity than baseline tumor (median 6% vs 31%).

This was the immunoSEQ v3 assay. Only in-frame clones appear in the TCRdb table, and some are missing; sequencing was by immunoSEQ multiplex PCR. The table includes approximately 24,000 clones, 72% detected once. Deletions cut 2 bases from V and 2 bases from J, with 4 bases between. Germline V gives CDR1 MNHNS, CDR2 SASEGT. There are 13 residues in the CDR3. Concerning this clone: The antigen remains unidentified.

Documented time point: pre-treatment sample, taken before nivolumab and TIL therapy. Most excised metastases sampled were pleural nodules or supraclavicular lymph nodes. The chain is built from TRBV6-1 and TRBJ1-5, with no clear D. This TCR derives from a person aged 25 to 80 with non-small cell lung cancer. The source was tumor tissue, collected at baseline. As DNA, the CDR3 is TGTGCCAGCAGTGAACTGGGCAATCAGCCCCAGCATTTT. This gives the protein CASSELGNQPQHF.